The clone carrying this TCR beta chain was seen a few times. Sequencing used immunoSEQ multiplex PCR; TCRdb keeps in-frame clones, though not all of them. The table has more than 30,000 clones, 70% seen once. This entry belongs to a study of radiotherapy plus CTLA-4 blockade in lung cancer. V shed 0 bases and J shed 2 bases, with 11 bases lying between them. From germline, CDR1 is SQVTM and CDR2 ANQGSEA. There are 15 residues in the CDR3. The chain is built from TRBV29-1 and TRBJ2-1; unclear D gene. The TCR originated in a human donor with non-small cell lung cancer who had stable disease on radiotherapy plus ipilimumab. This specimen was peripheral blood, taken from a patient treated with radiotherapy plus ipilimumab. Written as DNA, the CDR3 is TGCAGCGTTGAAGACCTCCGAGTCACCTACAATGAGCAGTTCTTC. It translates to CSVEDLRVTYNEQFF.